Below are 18 T cell receptor beta chains sequenced from a single sample in a study of cytotoxic CD8 clonotypes in ibrutinib-treated CLL. The method was immunoSEQ multiplex PCR; TCRdb's version includes in-frame clones alone and lacks a portion of them. The sample shows around 140,000 clones, about 80% of them seen only once. This specimen consisted of PBMCs, obtained after 24 months of ibrutinib treatment. The receptors stem from a human donor with chronic lymphocytic leukemia.

The DNA for the CDR3 is TGTGCCAGCTCACACGGAGGCACAGATACGCAGTATTTT. Translating gives CASSHGGTDTQYF. The J gene is TRBJ2-3, the V gene TRBV18; unclear D gene. Trimming removed 4 bases at V and 1 base at J, with 6 bases between. The CDR3 extends over 13 amino acids. Germline CDR1 is KGHSH and CDR2 is LQKENI.

A few counts support this clone. This chain uses TRBV10-3 with TRBJ2-7, with TRBD2 matching 11 bases. The CDR3 runs to 16 residues. V trimming: 0 bases; J trimming: 4 bases; junction bases outside the gene matches: 5. CDR1 is ENHRY and CDR2 is SYGVKD in the germline V gene. DNA for the CDR3: TGTGCCATCAGTGAGTCTCCGGCTAGCGGGGGGTACGAGCAGTACTTC. Translated, it gives CAISESPASGGYEQYF.

The chain employs TRBV6-4 and TRBJ2-1, with D possibly being TRBD1 (6 bases). CDR1 is MRHNA and CDR2 is SNTAGT in the germline V gene. V lost 3 bases, J lost 9 bases, and 21 bases lay in between. The CDR3 is 16 residues long. CDR3 DNA sequence: TGTGCCAGCAGTGATGGGGGCACAGTACTTCCCCCTGAGCAGTTCTTC. Translated, it gives CASSDGGTVLPPEQFF.

This clone came up once. The J gene is TRBJ1-4, the V gene TRBV6-8; D is perhaps TRBD1 (5 bases). The germline gives CDR1 MNHGY, CDR2 SAAAGT. CDR3 length equals 15 residues. Trimming cost V 7 bases and J 3 bases, with 15 bases left between them. In DNA, the CDR3 is TGTGCCAGCACCCCTCCCGGGACTCCTAATGAAAAACTGTTTTTT. Translated, it gives CASTPPGTPNEKLFF.

Of note for this clone: The sample holds other DNA sequences that translate to the same CDR3. CDR3 loop: CASSLGGLGGEQYF. Written as DNA, the CDR3 is TGTGCCAGCAGTTTAGGGGGTCTAGGGGGCGAGCAGTACTTC. The chain combines TRBV28 with TRBJ2-7, with TRBD1 as a possible D gene (6 bases). This CDR3 spans 14 amino acids. CDR1 and CDR2 (germline): MDHEN, SYDVKM. Trimming took 2 bases from V and 6 from J, leaving 14 bases between them.

As for this clone: The junction does not match germline at one end; this may be a read error. The chain carries TRBV30 and TRBJ2-3; no definite D call. The length of the CDR3 is 11 residues. CDR1 is GTSNPN and CDR2 is SVGIG in the germline V gene (reference sequence). CDR3 nucleotide sequence: TGTGCCCGGAGCTGGGCAGATACGCAGTATTTT. The encoded protein is CARSWADTQYF.

Only a few counts were recorded for this clone. CDR3 nucleotide sequence: TGTGCCAGCAGCCAAGAGACAAATAGCAATCAGCCCCAGCATTTT. It codes for CASSQETNSNQPQHF. The V gene is TRBV4-2, the J gene TRBJ1-5; D remains unclear. Germline V CDR1 and CDR2: LGHNA, YNFKEQ. V was cut by 0 bases and J by 0 bases, with 6 bases left in between. The CDR3 loop spans 15 amino acids.

This clone was counted between two and nine times. This chain links TRBV28 with TRBJ1-1; D ambiguous. Germline CDR1 and CDR2: MDHEN and SYDVKM. Trimming left V 3 bases short and J 5 bases short, with 13 bases between. The CDR3 spans 14 residues. The CDR3 sequence is CASSLWRLGTEAFF. The DNA of the CDR3 is TGTGCCAGCAGTTTGTGGCGGTTGGGGACTGAAGCTTTCTTT.

This clone was picked up many times. The chain couples TRBV9 to TRBJ2-5, with TRBD2 identical over 8 bases. Germline V gene lookup returns CDR1 SGDLS and CDR2 YYNGEE. Trimming took 3 bases from V and 7 from J; bases not matched to a gene: 5. The CDR3 consists of 13 residues. The CDR3 sequence is CASSALAGGTQYF. CDR3 bases: TGTGCCAGCAGCGCCCTAGCGGGTGGGACCCAGTACTTC.

The V call is TRBV18, the J call TRBJ2-3; D possibly uses TRBD1 or TRBD2 (5 bases each). There are 16 residues in the CDR3. V was shortened by 0 bases and J by 2 bases, with 12 bases between the two germline ends. Germline loops: CDR1 KGHSH, CDR2 LQKENI. The DNA of the CDR3 is TGTGCCAGCTCACCACCGTTTGGGGGATCCACAGATACGCAGTATTTT. Amino acid sequence: CASSPPFGGSTDTQYF.

The table lists this clone with a few counts. The CDR3 sequence: CASSAGEGDFGYTF. In nucleotides, the CDR3 is TGTGCCAGCTCAGCCGGGGAGGGGGACTTTGGCTACACCTTC. This chain joins TRBV18 and TRBJ1-2, with D possibly matching TRBD1 (6 bases). The CDR3 contains 14 residues. Between the trimmed V and J ends, which lost 5 bases and 7 bases, there was a span of 17 bases. Germline CDR1 is KGHSH and CDR2 is LQKENI.

The J gene is TRBJ1-1, the V gene TRBV19; D remains ambiguous. The CDR3 totals 12 residues. Germline V gene sequence: CDR1 LNHDA, CDR2 SQIVND (reference sequence). Trimming took off 5 bases at V and 0 bases at J, with 4 bases between the two ends. CDR3: CASSGVNTEAFF. CDR3 DNA: TGTGCCAGTAGTGGAGTGAACACTGAAGCTTTCTTT.

The rearrangement joins TRBV9 to TRBJ2-1; D is uncertain. Trimming took 0 bases from V and 9 from J, leaving 10 bases between them. Looked up from germline, CDR1 is SGDLS and CDR2 is YYNGEE. There are 13 residues in the CDR3. The CDR3 is CASSVGVAGEQFF. DNA for the CDR3: TGTGCCAGCAGCGTAGGGGTAGCCGGTGAGCAGTTCTTC.

The J gene is TRBJ2-7, the V gene TRBV18, with D unresolved. The CDR3 has 14 amino acids. Germline V lookup: CDR1 KGHSH, CDR2 LQKENI. V was cut by 3 bases and J by 0 bases, with 9 bases left in between. In DNA form, the CDR3 reads TGTGCCAGCTCACCCGGTCGGTCCTCCTACGAGCAGTACTTC. Protein sequence: CASSPGRSSYEQYF.

The chain uses TRBV6-1 and TRBJ1-2; D is ambiguous. With 6 bases removed from V and 13 bases from J, the gap between germline ends came to 24 bases. The V gene's germline CDR1 is MNHNS and CDR2 SASEGT. The CDR3 has 14 residues. CDR3 in amino acids: CASSPPSGNRIGTF. CDR3 sequence (DNA): TGTGCCAGCAGCCCTCCCAGTGGGAATCGAATAGGCACCTTC.

This clone was seen repeatedly, ten times or more. The chain uses TRBV14 and TRBJ2-5, with D unresolved. Trimming removed 4 bases at V and 5 bases at J, with 11 bases between. This CDR3 has 13 residues. Per the germline V gene, CDR1 is SGHDN and CDR2 is FVKESK. The CDR3 DNA sequence: TGTGCCAGCAGCCTCTACCTAAGGGAGACCCAGTACTTC. The encoded protein is CASSLYLRETQYF.

The chain is built from TRBV5-6 and TRBJ1-2, with 9 bases that match TRBD1. After removal of 4 bases from V and 5 bases from J, the junction contained 6 bases not matched to a gene. Germline CDR1 reads SGHDT; CDR2 reads YYEEEE. The CDR3 sequence is 14 residues long. The CDR3 region has the DNA TGTGCCAGCAGCCCTTTGGACAGGGGATATGGCTACACCTTC. Its translation: CASSPLDRGYGYTF.

The chain has TRBV2 and TRBJ1-1, with D possibly TRBD1 on 6 matching bases. Germline-derived CDR1 and CDR2 are SNHLY and FYNNEI. V shed 7 bases and J shed 8 bases, with 17 bases lying between them. This CDR3 has 13 residues. The CDR3 region has the DNA TGTGCCAGCACCGAGGGGGGCAGGATAGAAGCTTTCTTT. Amino acid sequence: CASTEGGRIEAFF.